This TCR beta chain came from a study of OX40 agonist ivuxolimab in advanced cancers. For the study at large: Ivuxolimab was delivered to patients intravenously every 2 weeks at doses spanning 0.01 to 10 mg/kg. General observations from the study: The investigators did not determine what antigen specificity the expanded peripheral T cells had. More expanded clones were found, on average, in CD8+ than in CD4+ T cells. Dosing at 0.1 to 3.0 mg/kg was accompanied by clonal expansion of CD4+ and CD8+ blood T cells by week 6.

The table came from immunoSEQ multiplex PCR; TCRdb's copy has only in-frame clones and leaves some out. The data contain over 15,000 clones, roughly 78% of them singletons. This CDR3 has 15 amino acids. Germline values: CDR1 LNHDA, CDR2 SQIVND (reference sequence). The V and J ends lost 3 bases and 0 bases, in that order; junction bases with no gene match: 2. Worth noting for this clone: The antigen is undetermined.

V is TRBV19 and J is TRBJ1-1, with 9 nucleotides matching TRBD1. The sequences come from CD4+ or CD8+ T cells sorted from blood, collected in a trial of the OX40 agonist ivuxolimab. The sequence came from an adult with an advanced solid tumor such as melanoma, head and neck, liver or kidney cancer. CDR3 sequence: CASSMGDRVNTEAFF. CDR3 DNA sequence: TGTGCCAGTAGTATGGGGGACAGGGTGAACACTGAAGCTTTCTTT.